This T cell receptor (beta chain) was identified during a study of cytomegalovirus exposure and HLA in healthy donors (dated by TCRdb to about 2017). A note on the overall study: An earlier analysis of 587 of the donors reported around 280 Gb of sequence data and 90 million to 120 million unique TCR beta sequences obtained from about 179 million T cells. Roughly 300 gigabases of sequencing data and approximately 93 million unique TCR sequences were included in an early release covering over 600 HLA-typed donors. Of the roughly 410 genotyped donors, 65% to 90% were placed in the genetic ancestry cluster associated with self-reported Caucasian donors. The study aimed to test whether signatures of past pathogen exposure could be identified by cataloging public T cell receptors. Using immunosequencing, the study profiled T cell repertoires from about 610 subjects and related those repertoires to cytomegalovirus serostatus. Along with the roughly 710-subject first cohort, a separate validation cohort of roughly 110 different subjects was used. To predict cytomegalovirus infection status, the study combined high-throughput TCR immunosequencing, statistical association of individual TCRs with disease status, and machine learning. A later analysis re-analyzed previously published TCR beta repertoires from hundreds of donors and added high-resolution HLA genotyping to study TCR occurrence patterns. Rather than drawing on any new phenotypic data, the later analysis identified candidate immune exposures from TCR beta sequences and the way those sequences occurred across donors. To decide whether each TCR beta V gene segment behaved as functional or pseudogenic, an earlier analysis of 587 of the donors relied on high-throughput TCR beta sequencing. Donor age, sex, ethnicity and CMV serostatus were collected together with the repertoire data. In a later genetic analysis, genome-wide SNP genotypes for about three fifths of the 666 donors were used, and that subset was treated as a discovery cohort. All discovery cohort repertoires had been generated on a single sequencing platform. Both class I and class II loci were covered by HLA typing, at four-digit resolution. Typing coverage varied by locus: about 620-630 donors for A, B, C, DRB1 and DQB1; around 560 for DQA1; more than 600 for DPA1; approximately 470 for DPB1. About 5 DR-DQ haplotypes were handled as single units for association and clustering, since linkage in the cohort was strong. Across around 400 genotyped donors of the cohort, an average of about 240,000 unique TCR beta nucleotide sequences per donor were sequenced, and approximately 17% of those sequences were non-productive. What the authors observed across the whole study: A later analysis found that HLA-associated TCR beta chains were more clonally expanded and had lower generation probabilities than equally common non-associated chains. Roughly uniform sequencing depth across donors was assumed in presence/absence analyses, although this assumption may not hold. It was suggested by the authors that the approach could potentially be generalized to other disease states and immunological phenotypes. Because HLA typing was unavailable for some donors at each locus, only the typed subset was used in association tests. Across donors, most TCR sequences were observed very rarely, whereas some public TCRs were present in many individuals. The sequencing pipeline was judged likely to have produced a cluster of highly shared sequence variants as a technical artifact. A further reported finding was that TCR beta sequences accurately predicted the HLA-A and HLA-B alleles for most subjects in the first cohort. This cohort had only TCR beta chains sequenced, and the lack of alpha or paired-chain data limited which features could be detected. An earlier analysis of around 500 of the donors showed that most TCR beta V segments appeared in productive rearrangements either about 87% or about 30% of the time, which broadly matched IMGT annotations. CMV serostatus was the only immune exposure information available for the cohort. Specific HLA alleles were associated with 15,000 to 20,000 TCR beta sequences at a false discovery rate of 0.05 in a later analysis. In a later genetic analysis, fewer N-insertions in productive TCRs were reported among donors in an Asian-associated ancestry cluster than the approximately 670-donor mean. Cytomegalovirus status was reported to be diagnosed by the classifier with high specificity and sensitivity in both the original and validation cohorts. Assigning TCR associations to individual alleles was difficult when HLA alleles, especially DR and DQ, strongly co-occurred. According to a later analysis, parvovirus B19, influenza, CMV and Epstein-Barr virus appeared linked to several top co-occurrence clusters. In a later analysis, most CMV-associated TCR beta chains were found to appear HLA-restricted, with HLA associations seemingly driven largely by CMV exposure. The 87-base-pair reads could not distinguish some IMGT-functional V segments, including TRBV6-2 and TRBV6-3, so those segments were excluded. Correlated functional status among segregating V segments might reflect linkage disequilibrium, but an unknown experimental factor could not be ruled out. A later analysis found that TCR association rates varied across HLA loci, with DRB1 alleles showing the most associated TCRs and HLA-C alleles the fewest. Some 15 rarely observed V segments, including chromosome 9 orphons, were excluded from the earlier analysis of about 500 of the donors because counts were too low. In vitro tests confirmed that a few of the cytomegalovirus-associated TCR beta chains recognize cytomegalovirus antigens. In the study, around 150 TCR beta chains were listed as associated with cytomegalovirus. In a later genetic analysis, a missense DCLRE1C variant was associated with V-gene and J-gene trimming of TCR beta chains, and the association was replicated in an independent cohort.

This clone has a single count. The antigen this receptor binds is unknown. The record has no base qualities; no much larger clone is one base away. Based on the germline V gene, the CDR1 and CDR2 sequences are SGDLS and YYNGEE. From the cysteine up to the phenylalanine, the CDR3 has a length of 15 residues. The CDR3 DNA has 45 bases and is translated from base 1. V drops 3 bases and J drops 5 bases, leaving 17 bases in between. The cohort consisted of 650 to 850 healthy bone marrow donors. At the time of sampling, all cohort members were nominally healthy, though unrecorded immune exposures were likely present. The donor tested CMV seropositive, placing the donor among the 289 seropositive members of the cohort. A peripheral blood sample was provided by each donor, and peripheral blood mononuclear cells were used for TCR beta sequencing. Genomic DNA was extracted from the blood cell samples with the Qiagen DNeasy Blood Extraction Kit.

To prepare the library, the immunoSEQ multiplex PCR assay was applied. For the multiplex PCR, a mixture combining 60 forward primers for TCR Vbeta segments and 13 reverse primers for TCR Jbeta segments was used. The CDR3 region of rearranged TCR beta genes was amplified from genomic DNA with a multiplex PCR assay. On the Illumina HiSeq System, the amplified TCR beta libraries were sequenced as 87-base-pair reads. Turning to the authors' computational methods: Across the 666 repertoires, a later analysis counted 60 million to 90 million unique TCR beta chains, approximately 12 million of which were shared by at least two donors. Raw reads were error-corrected and collapsed into unique sequences by a nearest-neighbor algorithm in which closely related sequences were merged to remove PCR and sequencing errors. CDR3 sequences were aligned to IMGT reference sequences to assign V, D and J gene segments. For a sequence to be retained, a match of at least six nucleotides to both a V gene segment and a J gene segment was required. Rearrangements were classified as productive when the CDR3 lacked stop codons and remained in frame with V and J, and all other rearrangements were classified as non-productive. Following IMGT convention, CDR3 was defined as the stretch from the second conserved V-encoded cysteine to the conserved J-encoded phenylalanine. The earlier analysis of some 540 of the donors excluded any sequence lacking an unambiguous match to a single V gene segment. In an earlier analysis of 450 to 700 of the donors, V segments were called functional above 56.7% productive rearrangements and were called segregating when the between-donor standard deviation exceeded 5%. A statistical classification framework was built for diagnosing cytomegalovirus status from the catalog of TCR beta chain sequences. A later analysis assigned V and J genes by comparing TCR nucleotide sequences with IMGT/GENE-DB human TR gene sequences. Using the TCRdist pipeline, a later analysis assigned CDR3 sequences along with most-parsimonious VDJ recombination scenarios. In a later analysis, every TCR beta chain was defined by the combination of its CDR3 amino acid sequence and its V-gene family, and reads without a unique V-gene family were dropped. To address suspected cross-contamination and a sequencing artifact, a later analysis removed roughly 580 highly shared, low-generation-probability nucleotide sequences. A later analysis calculated a clonal expansion index for each public chain from normalized within-repertoire ranks of inferred template counts. In a later analysis, generation probabilities were computed with a VDJ recombination model fitted to out-of-frame rearrangements, and the resulting probabilities were checked against IGoR. A later analysis scored TCR-TCR, TCR-HLA and TCR-CMV co-occurrence with hypergeometric tests, applying a repertoire-size bias correction to TCR pairs. A later analysis estimated false discovery rates by permuting HLA or CMV assignments 20 times. In a later analysis, co-occurring TCRs were grouped with DBSCAN, and TCRdist sequence similarity was added when clustering was performed within HLA-allele-positive subsets. Co-occurrence clustering excluded repertoires with fewer than 30,000 or more than 120,000 public chains, plus five with anomalous nucleotide sharing. Held by TCRdb, this immuneACCESS table contains in-frame sequences only and omits some clones. Under half of the omission traces to an unresolved V gene where checked; the cause of the rest is unknown. V, J and clone size derive from that table, while D and trimming were established from the DNA sequence. In all, the sample holds fewer than 85,000 clones, and about 68% of those were seen once. Under 10% of the sample is taken by the ten largest.

The clonotype was recovered from a middle-aged man in good health and CMV-seropositive. This receptor chain uses TRBV9 and TRBJ1-1; the D gene is perhaps TRBD1, from 5 matching bases. Sequencing was carried out using PBMCs. This receptor has the CDR3 CASSADGRRGTEAFF. The bases are TGTGCCAGCAGCGCCGACGGGAGGAGGGGAACTGAAGCTTTCTTT.